Shown below are 9 T cell receptor beta chains from a single sample sequenced in a study of a mutant IDH1 vaccine in newly diagnosed glioma. Method: immunoSEQ multiplex PCR; TCRdb's copy keeps in-frame clones and lacks some. This sample has about 54,000 clones, with about 90% found just once. Their antigens remain unidentified. Time point denoted: week 23, last vaccination. With topical imiquimod, each dose of the vaccine consisted of 300 ug of mutant IDH1 20-mer peptide. Sample: PBMCs, taken from a glioma patient whose treatment included an IDH1 peptide vaccine. The receptors originated from a man in his forties or fifties with glioma.

This chain joins TRBV5-4 and TRBJ2-3; D might be TRBD2 (5 bases). V lost 4 bases and J lost 11, with 14 bases in between. CDR3 length: 12 amino acids. Per the germline V gene, CDR1 is SGHNT and CDR2 is YYREEE (reference sequence). CDR3: CASSPPGKEQYF. DNA for the CDR3: TGTGCCAGCAGCCCGCCGGGAAAGGAGCAGTATTTT.

The chain employs TRBV9 and TRBJ2-5; TRBD2 matches at 8 bases. V was clipped by 0 bases and J by 2 bases; unmatched bases: 3. The CDR3 runs 15 residues. Germline CDR1 is SGDLS and CDR2 is YYNGEE. In DNA form, the CDR3 reads TGTGCCAGCAGCGTAGACCCGGGAGGGCAAGAGACCCAGTACTTC. Its translation is CASSVDPGGQETQYF.

The CDR3 spells CASSLLTRQETQYF. CDR3 sequence (DNA): TGTGCCAGCAGCTTGCTTACGCGTCAAGAGACCCAGTACTTC. The chain carries TRBV5-6 and TRBJ2-5; no reliable D call. Trimming left V 1 base short and J 2 bases short, with 9 bases between. The germline V gene encodes CDR1 SGHDT and CDR2 YYEEEE. This CDR3 comprises 14 residues.

J is TRBJ2-1 and V is TRBV27, with D perhaps matching TRBD2 (6 bases). Germline V CDR1 and CDR2: MNHEY, SMNVEV (reference sequence). Trimming left V 7 bases short and J 4 bases short, with 8 bases between. This CDR3 has 12 residues. CDR3 sequence (DNA): TGTGCCAGCATACGGGGGTACAATGAGCAGTTCTTC. Translation: CASIRGYNEQFF.

The chain combines TRBV15 with TRBJ2-2; D remains unclear. V lost 1 base and J lost 6, with 9 bases in between. This CDR3 region has 14 residues. Germline loops: CDR1 LNHNV, CDR2 YYDKDF (reference sequence). The CDR3 DNA follows: TGTGCCACCAGCAGAGCCCCCGACTCCGGGGAGCTGTTTTTT. Translated, it gives CATSRAPDSGELFF.

The genes are TRBV4-3 and TRBJ2-5, with 7 bases matching TRBD2. J gave up 5 bases and V 3 bases, and 3 bases lay outside the gene matches. The CDR3 runs 13 residues. Germline loops: CDR1 LGHNA, CDR2 YSLEER. The CDR3 loop is CASSQLAGETQYF. CDR3 sequence (DNA): TGCGCCAGCAGCCAGTTAGCGGGCGAGACCCAGTACTTC.

The chain is built from TRBV19 and TRBJ1-2; D remains unclear. V was cut by 3 bases and J by 3 bases, with 14 bases left in between. This CDR3 is 15 amino acids long. CDR1 is LNHDA and CDR2 is SQIVND in the germline V gene (reference sequence). This CDR3 is CASSISWGDYYGYTF. The CDR3, as DNA: TGTGCCAGTAGTATTTCGTGGGGAGATTACTATGGCTACACCTTC. The full variable domain, rest sourced from reference TRBV19 and TRBJ1-2, is DGGITQSPKYLFRKEGQNVTLSCEQNLNHDAMYWYRQDPGQGLRLIYYSQIVNDFQKGDIAEGYSVSREKKESFPLTVTSAQKNPTAFYLCASSISWGDYYGYTFGSGTRLTVV.

The chain carries TRBV5-5 and TRBJ2-5, with 11 bases lining up with TRBD2. V lost 0 bases to trimming and J lost 5 bases; unmatched junction nucleotides: 3. Germline V gene lookup returns CDR1 SGHKS and CDR2 YYEKEE (reference sequence). The CDR3 is 15 residues long. Here the CDR3 DNA reads TGTGCCAGCAGCTTGGTAGCGGGAGGGCCGGAGACCCAGTACTTC. Translated: CASSLVAGGPETQYF. Filled out from reference TRBV5-5 and TRBJ2-5, the complete variable domain reads DAGVTQSPTHLIKTRGQQVTLRCSPISGHKSVSWYQQVLGQGPQFIFQYYEKEERGRGNFPDRFSARQFPNYSSELNVNALLLGDSALYLCASSLVAGGPETQYFGPGTRLLVL.

The chain recombines TRBV14 with TRBJ1-2, with 8 nucleotides matching TRBD1. CDR1 is SGHDN, CDR2 FVKESK, per germline. V lost 3 bases and J lost 4; bases outside the gene matches: 1. The CDR3 loop spans 13 amino acids. In DNA form, the CDR3 reads TGTGCCAGCAGCCAGGACAGGGCCTATGGCTACACCTTC. Encoded protein: CASSQDRAYGYTF.